The 30 T cell receptor beta chains given below trace back to one sample, sequenced in a study of radiation and T cells in renal cell carcinoma. Repertoires were generated with immunoSEQ multiplex PCR, while TCRdb's copy carries only in-frame clones and drops some. The sample lists some 14,000 clones; 50% to 75% were seen once. This sample's treatment: 15 Gy SBRT to primary tumor, nephrectomy 4 weeks later. The source was tumor tissue, collected from a patient whose treatment included radiotherapy and nephrectomy. These TCRs come from a woman aged 65 to 85 with renal cell carcinoma.

The rearrangement joins TRBV19 to TRBJ1-2, with a weak D call TRBD1 (5 bases). V lost 4 bases, J lost 0 bases, and 15 bases lay in between. The CDR3 has 16 residues. Per the germline V gene, CDR1 is LNHDA and CDR2 is SQIVND (reference sequence). The CDR3 region has the DNA TGTGCCAGTAGTACCCTAGACAGCCCCTCTAACTATGGCTACACCTTC. Translation: CASSTLDSPSNYGYTF.

The chain combines TRBV5-1 with TRBJ2-3, with 7 bases lining up with TRBD2. There are 14 residues in the CDR3. With 6 bases clipped from V and 5 bases from J, the junction kept 9 bases outside the gene matches. The germline CDR1 and CDR2 sequences are SGHRS and YFSETQ. The CDR3 nucleotides are TGCGCCAGCACCCTCTCGGGGGGACGAGATACGCAGTATTTT. Encoded protein: CASTLSGGRDTQYF.

This chain connects TRBV6-1 to TRBJ1-6; TRBD1 agrees at 9 bases. The ends lost 5 bases at V and 7 bases at J; junction bases unmatched: 6. The CDR3 contains 15 residues. From germline, CDR1 is MNHNS and CDR2 SASEGT. CDR3 bases: TGTGCCAGCAGTCCTACGGGACAGGGAAATTCACCCCTCCACTTT. Translated: CASSPTGQGNSPLHF.

This clone occurred once. V is TRBV6-4 and J is TRBJ2-3, with D uncertain. CDR3 length: 14 residues. Germline CDR1 and CDR2: MRHNA and SNTAGT. V gave up 3 bases and J gave up 2 bases, with 9 bases separating them. The CDR3, as DNA: TGTGCCAGCAGTGAGGGCCTGCCCACAGATACGCAGTATTTT. Encoded protein: CASSEGLPTDTQYF.

The chain couples TRBV10-3 to TRBJ2-1; the D gene is possibly TRBD2 (6 bases). This CDR3 is built from 15 residues. V was shortened by 0 bases and J by 7 bases, with 13 bases between the two germline ends. Germline CDR1 is ENHRY and CDR2 is SYGVKD. The CDR3 sequence is CAISESRRGDNEQFF. DNA of the CDR3: TGTGCCATCAGTGAGTCGCGGAGGGGCGATAATGAGCAGTTCTTC.

This chain links TRBV4-2 with TRBJ2-7, with D perhaps TRBD2 (6 bases). The CDR3 totals 15 residues. Trimming pared 0 bases from V and 3 bases from J, leaving 12 bases between. Per the germline V gene, CDR1 is LGHNA and CDR2 is YNFKEQ. The CDR3 is CASSQDGTGGYEQYF. CDR3 nucleotide sequence: TGTGCCAGCAGCCAAGATGGGACTGGGGGCTACGAGCAGTACTTC.

The chain joins TRBV7-9 to TRBJ1-4; D possibly corresponds to TRBD1 (5 bases). The CDR3 consists of 15 residues. In germline, CDR1 is SEHNR, CDR2 FQNEAQ (reference sequence). The V end was cut by 3 bases, the J end by 3 bases, with 11 bases between. The CDR3 loop reads CASSFRDGSNEKLFF. DNA for the CDR3: TGTGCCAGCAGCTTCCGGGACGGCTCTAATGAAAAACTGTTTTTT.

This chain links TRBV5-6 with TRBJ2-2; 8 nucleotides agree with TRBD2. The V gene end was trimmed by 3 bases and the J gene end by 1 base; junction bases not matched to a gene: 11. CDR3 length: 18 amino acids. From germline, CDR1 is SGHDT and CDR2 YYEEEE. The CDR3 reads CASSSTSWRGVNTGELFF. In DNA, the CDR3 is TGTGCCAGCAGCTCAACCTCCTGGCGGGGGGTGAACACCGGGGAGCTGTTTTTT.

J is TRBJ2-1 and V is TRBV6-1; D unresolved. The germline V gene encodes CDR1 MNHNS and CDR2 SASEGT. V shed 6 bases and J shed 7 bases, with 16 bases lying between them. The CDR3 is made up of 14 amino acids. This CDR3 is CASRVEAMRNEQFF. Written as DNA, the CDR3 is TGTGCCAGCAGGGTCGAGGCGATGCGGAATGAGCAGTTCTTC.

This chain joins TRBV7-9 and TRBJ1-4, with a possible D match to TRBD1 (6 bases). This CDR3 contains 16 residues. CDR1 is SEHNR and CDR2 is FQNEAQ in the germline V gene (reference sequence). V was trimmed by 2 bases and J by 1 base, leaving 11 bases between them. CDR3 sequence reads: CASSLSTGLTNEKLFF. CDR3 bases: TGTGCCAGCAGCTTATCCACAGGGTTAACTAATGAAAAACTGTTTTTT.

In its sample, this clone was seen a few times. The chain recombines TRBV27 with TRBJ1-2; the D is unclear. This CDR3 spans 14 amino acids. The V end was cut by 3 bases, the J end by 4 bases, with 12 bases between. Germline V gene lookup returns CDR1 MNHEY and CDR2 SMNVEV (reference sequence). In DNA form, the CDR3 reads TGTGCCAGCAGTTTGGCCCGTGGGAGCTATGGCTACACCTTC. It codes for CASSLARGSYGYTF.

V and J are TRBV13 and TRBJ1-1, with TRBD1 as a possible D gene (5 bases). The CDR3 totals 14 residues. The V end was cut by 5 bases, the J end by 6 bases, with 16 bases between. CDR1 and CDR2 from the germline V gene are PRHDT and FYEKMQ (reference sequence). The DNA for the CDR3 is TGTGCCAGCAGCCTACCGGGACGTATGGCTGAAGCTTTCTTT. Protein: CASSLPGRMAEAFF.

This clone turned up a few times. This rearrangement joins TRBV2 to TRBJ1-5; D unresolved. The CDR3 sequence is 15 residues long. The germline gives CDR1 SNHLY, CDR2 FYNNEI. V was trimmed by 3 bases and J by 0 bases, leaving 9 bases between them. The CDR3 loop is CASSDGGYSNQPQHF. The CDR3 DNA reads as TGTGCCAGCAGTGATGGAGGATATAGCAATCAGCCCCAGCATTTT.

The CDR3 spells CASSKQGDQPQHF. The CDR3, as DNA: TGTGCCAGTAGTAAACAGGGAGATCAGCCCCAGCATTTT. The rearrangement links TRBV19 to TRBJ1-5; TRBD1 is a possible D gene (6 bases). The ends were cut back, 4 bases at V and 5 bases at J, with 9 bases in the middle. CDR1 is LNHDA and CDR2 is SQIVND in the germline V gene (reference sequence). This CDR3 is 13 amino acids long.

J is TRBJ2-1 and V is TRBV18, with a tentative D call TRBD2 (6 bases). Trimming pared 3 bases from V and 2 bases from J, leaving 11 bases between. In germline, CDR1 is KGHSH, CDR2 LQKENI. The CDR3 has 15 amino acids. The CDR3 region has the DNA TGTGCCAGCTCACCGGATCCGGGAGCCTACAATGAGCAGTTCTTC. This encodes CASSPDPGAYNEQFF.

This rearrangement joins TRBV5-1 to TRBJ1-6; D possibly corresponds to TRBD1 (5 bases). V lost 5 bases and J lost 5, with 11 bases in between. CDR3 length equals 14 residues. The germline gives CDR1 SGHRS, CDR2 YFSETQ. CDR3 residues: CASSIPRDNSPLHF. As DNA, the CDR3 is TGCGCCAGCAGTATACCCAGGGATAATTCACCCCTCCACTTT.

This clone has a handful of counts. The chain carries TRBV6-6 and TRBJ2-7, with a weak D call TRBD2 (5 bases). V was shortened by 4 bases and J by 3 bases, with 16 bases between the two germline ends. CDR1 and CDR2 (germline): MNHNY, SVGAGI (reference sequence). The CDR3 consists of 15 residues. The CDR3 sequence: CASSLDSLAFYEQYF. The CDR3 DNA follows: TGTGCCAGCAGTTTAGATAGCCTAGCTTTCTACGAGCAGTACTTC.

This clone has a handful of counts. This chain joins TRBV5-5 and TRBJ1-1; perhaps TRBD1 as D (6 bases). Germline V gives CDR1 SGHKS, CDR2 YYEKEE (reference sequence). This CDR3 spans 14 amino acids. Trimming left V 4 bases short and J 2 bases short, with 12 bases between. The CDR3 loop is CASSGMTGNTEAFF. CDR3 nucleotide sequence: TGTGCCAGCAGCGGGATGACAGGAAACACTGAAGCTTTCTTT. The variable domain in full, completed from reference TRBV5-5 and TRBJ1-1, reads DAGVTQSPTHLIKTRGQQVTLRCSPISGHKSVSWYQQVLGQGPQFIFQYYEKEERGRGNFPDRFSARQFPNYSSELNVNALLLGDSALYLCASSGMTGNTEAFFGQGTRLTVV.

The rearrangement joins TRBV6-1 to TRBJ2-5; 8 bases are a match to TRBD2. The CDR3 sequence is 15 residues long. V dropped 6 bases and J dropped 1; count of bases not matched to a gene: 7. Germline V gene lookup returns CDR1 MNHNS and CDR2 SASEGT. CDR3 region: CASSATGTSQETQYF. Here the CDR3 DNA reads TGTGCCAGCAGCGCTACCGGGACTAGCCAAGAGACCCAGTACTTC.

V gene TRBV2 combines with J gene TRBJ2-5; tentative D call: TRBD2 (5 bases). Looked up from germline, CDR1 is SNHLY and CDR2 is FYNNEI. V lost 7 bases and J lost 6, with 12 bases in between. The CDR3 loop spans 12 amino acids. Written as DNA, the CDR3 is TGTGCCAGCACGGGGAGTGGTCAGACCCAGTACTTC. It yields the protein CASTGSGQTQYF.

In its sample, this clone was seen a few times. The V gene is TRBV2, the J gene TRBJ1-5; the D is unclear. The CDR3 length is 12 residues. The V gene lost 5 bases and the J gene lost 4 bases, with 6 bases spanning the gap. The germline gives CDR1 SNHLY, CDR2 FYNNEI. CDR3 DNA sequence: TGTGCCAGCAGTTACCTTAATCAGCCCCAGCATTTT. Encoded protein: CASSYLNQPQHF.

The rearrangement joins TRBV2 to TRBJ2-7; the D gene is possibly TRBD2 (6 bases). The CDR3 covers 14 residues. V dropped 5 bases and J dropped 2 bases, with 13 bases sitting between them. The germline gives CDR1 SNHLY, CDR2 FYNNEI. The CDR3 sequence: CASSPGLIPYEQYF. The CDR3, as DNA: TGTGCCAGCAGTCCGGGACTGATCCCCTACGAGCAGTACTTC. Based on the CDR3 plus reference TRBV2 and TRBJ2-7, the full variable domain is EPEVTQTPSHQVTQMGQEVILRCVPISNHLYFYWYRQILGQKVEFLVSFYNNEISEKSEIFDDQFSVERPDGSNFTLKIRSTKLEDSAMYFCASSPGLIPYEQYFGPGTRLTVT.

The chain has TRBV2 and TRBJ1-4; tentative D call: TRBD1 (6 bases). There are 16 residues in the CDR3. Germline loops: CDR1 SNHLY, CDR2 FYNNEI. Trimming stripped 6 bases from V and 4 bases from J, with 18 bases between. CDR3: CASREIRTAINEKLFF. The CDR3 nucleotides read TGTGCCAGCAGGGAAATACGGACAGCGATTAATGAAAAACTGTTTTTT.

This clone is termed medium-sized. The chain combines TRBV5-1 with TRBJ1-1; D unclear. V was shortened by 6 bases and J by 5 bases, with 14 bases between the two germline ends. CDR3 size: 13 residues. Germline lookup yields CDR1 SGHRS and CDR2 YFSETQ. The CDR3 DNA follows: TGCGCCAGCACCTCCGGCGGGGTGACTGAAGCTTTCTTT. It specifies CASTSGGVTEAFF.

The chain employs TRBV7-9 and TRBJ2-5, with D possibly TRBD1 on 6 matching bases. The end of the DNA aligns better with TRBJ2-7, so the J call may be wrong. The CDR3 loop spans 13 amino acids. Germline CDR1 SEHNR, CDR2 FQNEAQ (reference sequence). The CDR3 spells CASSPGTPYEQYF. The CDR3 nucleotides are TGTGCCAGCAGCCCGGGGACACCCTACGAGCAGTACTTC.

This clone has only a few counts. The chain uses TRBV6-5 and TRBJ2-5; 8 nucleotides match TRBD2. In germline, CDR1 is MNHEY, CDR2 SVGAGI. This CDR3 spans 16 amino acids. Trimming cost V 2 bases and J 4 bases; bases outside gene matches: 9. The CDR3 sequence is CASSYGHGTRGETQYF. CDR3 nucleotides: TGTGCCAGCAGTTACGGGCACGGGACTAGGGGAGAGACCCAGTACTTC.

The J gene is TRBJ2-1, the V gene TRBV19, with a tentative D call TRBD2 (5 bases). This CDR3 comprises 15 residues. V was cut by 5 bases and J by 10 bases, with 21 bases left in between. Germline V gene data show CDR1 as LNHDA and CDR2 as SQIVND (reference sequence). CDR3 amino acids: CASSPGRGRVDEQFF. CDR3 nucleotides: TGTGCCAGTAGTCCAGGCCGGGGTAGGGTAGACGAGCAGTTCTTC. Variable domain in full (rest from reference TRBV19 and TRBJ2-1): DGGITQSPKYLFRKEGQNVTLSCEQNLNHDAMYWYRQDPGQGLRLIYYSQIVNDFQKGDIAEGYSVSREKKESFPLTVTSAQKNPTAFYLCASSPGRGRVDEQFFGPGTRLTVL.

V is TRBV14 and J is TRBJ1-5; D gene ambiguous. Trimming removed 5 bases at V and 6 bases at J, with 11 bases between. The CDR3 consists of 13 residues. CDR1 and CDR2 (germline): SGHDN, FVKESK. For the CDR3, the DNA is TGTGCCAGCAGCGCCACAGAGGCTCAGCCCCAGCATTTT. Translation: CASSATEAQPQHF.

J is TRBJ1-1 and V is TRBV19, with a tentative D call TRBD1 (5 bases). There are 15 residues in the CDR3. Germline CDR1 reads LNHDA; CDR2 reads SQIVND (reference sequence). Trimming pared 7 bases from V and 2 bases from J, leaving 17 bases between. CDR3 sequence: CASTVRTGGNTEAFF. The DNA for the CDR3 is TGTGCCAGTACCGTTCGGACGGGGGGTAACACTGAAGCTTTCTTT.

A few counts support this clone. The J gene is TRBJ2-7, the V gene TRBV7-8, with 9 bases aligning to TRBD1. Germline V gene lookup returns CDR1 SGHVS and CDR2 FQNEAQ. The CDR3 is 15 amino acids. Losses at the gene ends were 0 bases for V and 5 bases for J; bases not matched to a gene: 5. The chain's CDR3 is CASSLAGTGTHEQYF. The CDR3 coding sequence is TGTGCCAGCAGCTTAGCAGGGACAGGGACCCACGAGCAGTACTTC.